This is a list of T cell receptor beta chains from one sample in a study of CD8+CD57+ T cells in acquired aplastic anemia. TCRdb reanalysed the reads using MiXCR and keeps one entry per CDR3 protein. The profile covers some 150,000 distinct CDR3 sequences, with around 75% appearing a single time and more than 35% taken by the ten largest. The sequenced material came from sorted CD4+, CD8+, or CD8+CD57+ T cells (not recorded which) from PBMCs. Receptors were obtained from a human donor with aplastic anemia. Both conserved end residues are part of each CDR3. A D gene is named only where the DNA matches it firmly. Clone size appears in some rows only: once, few, many, or a class for an expanded clone.

clone size	D gene	CDR3 length	V gene	J gene	CDR3 DNA	CDR3 protein
few	.	12	TRBV20-1	TRBJ2-7	TGCAGTGCTAGAGATTCGCCGGACGAGCAGTACTTC	CSARDSPDEQYF
few	TRBD1	13	TRBV15	TRBJ2-7	TGTGCCACCAGCAGCGGGACAGGGTACGAGCAGTACTTC	CATSSGTGYEQYF
few	.	13	TRBV20-1	TRBJ2-7	TGCAGTGCTAGACTAAGGACAGTACCCGAGCAGTACTTC	CSARLRTVPEQYF
.	TRBD2	14	TRBV11-3	TRBJ2-1	TGTGCCAGCAGCTTAGAGGGAGGGCTACGGGAGCAGTTCTTC	CASSLEGGLREQFF
few	.	14	TRBV5-4	TRBJ2-7	TGTGCCAGCAGCCACGGGACTTCCCCCTACGAGCAGTACTTC	CASSHGTSPYEQYF
.	TRBD1	16	TRBV15	TRBJ1-2	TGTGCCACCAGCAGATCTACAGGGGGCGCTACCTATGGCTACACCTTC	CATSRSTGGATYGYTF
.	TRBD1	16	TRBV2	TRBJ1-4	TGTGCCAGCAGTGAAGCGGGGGACAGGATCTTTGAAAAACTGTTTTTT	CASSEAGDRIFEKLFF
.	.	14	TRBV7-3	TRBJ2-3	TGTGCCAGCAGCCAAGACCACAGCGCAGATACGCAGTATTTT	CASSQDHSADTQYF
once	.	15	TRBV5-1	TRBJ1-1	TGCGCCAGCAGCTTGGTCCCGGGCTTGAACACTGAAGCTTTCTTT	CASSLVPGLNTEAFF
.	.	11	TRBV29-1	TRBJ2-1	TGCAGCGTTGAAGGGGGGCGGGAGTGGTTCTTC	CSVEGGREWFF
.	.	14	TRBV15	TRBJ2-7	TGTGCCACCAGCAGGCCCTCCAGGGAATACGAGCAGTACTTC	CATSRPSREYEQYF
.	TRBD1	14	TRBV14	TRBJ2-7	TGTGCCAGCAGCCCGGGACAGGGGGCGATGGCGCAGTACTTC	CASSPGQGAMAQYF
.	.	14	TRBV6-1	TRBJ1-6	TGTGCCAGCAGTGGGGCAGGGGCTAATTCACCCCTCCACTTT	CASSGAGANSPLHF
few	TRBD1	14	TRBV6-5	TRBJ1-2	TGTGCCAGCAGTTTCTCACAGGGGGCTGGCGGCTACACCTTC	CASSFSQGAGGYTF
few	.	13	TRBV9	TRBJ2-3	TGTGCCAGCAGCGTGACGAGCACAGATACGCAGTATTTT	CASSVTSTDTQYF
.	.	13	TRBV20-1	TRBJ2-5	TGCAGTGCTAACGTAGATCAACAAGAGACCCAGTACTTC	CSANVDQQETQYF
.	.	14	TRBV5-1	TRBJ2-7	TGCGCCAGCAGCTTGGATAGGCGCATCTCCGAGCAGTACTTC	CASSLDRRISEQYF